The clone carrying this T cell receptor (beta chain) was seen repeatedly, ten times or more. TCR beta CDR3 region amplification was performed from RNA transcripts. In the first-round RT-PCR of the TCR CDR3, the HTBI primer set was used. TCRdb reanalysed the multiplex PCR reads using MiXCR and keeps one entry per CDR3 protein. The data hold some 620,000 distinct CDR3 sequences, with roughly 15% observed a single time. This record belongs to a study of T cells in Graves' hyperthyroidism and ophthalmopathy. CDR3 length: 14 amino acids. Trimming pared 3 bases from V and 4 bases from J, leaving 13 bases between. Per germline, CDR1 SGHRS and CDR2 YFSETQ.

The chain couples TRBV5-1 to TRBJ1-2; D is possibly TRBD1 (6 bases). The source material was blood. The clonotype comes from a woman in her thirties with Graves' hyperthyroidism. The CDR3 loop is CASSSPGAGYGYTF. CDR3 bases: TGCGCCAGCAGCTCTCCAGGGGCTGGCTATGGCTACACCTTC.